This T cell receptor beta chain was sequenced in a study of low-dose radiotherapy and immunotherapy resistance in tumors. Study summary: It was 1 Gy per fraction every two weeks that Cohort 2 received, adding up to 13 Gy over 26 weeks. Patients were treated with intravenous nivolumab at 240 mg every two weeks and were also dosed with ipilimumab at 1 mg/kg every six weeks.

This clonotype was picked up many times. Regarding time point: after trial treatment. Treatment in this sample: LDRT plus nivolumab, ipilimumab, low-dose cyclophosphamide and aspirin (RACIN trial). Each donor was administered nivolumab, ipilimumab, aspirin, low-dose cyclophosphamide and low-dose radiotherapy. cDNA synthesis used a TRAV/TRBV-specific primer set for both chains. TCRs were amplified for roughly 20 PCR cycles with a constant-region primer and V-primer adapter. TCRdb passed the reads through MiXCR, listing each CDR3 protein once. The sample lists roughly 100,000 distinct CDR3 sequences, more than 20% seen once, with roughly 13% in the top ten. CDR1 and CDR2 from the germline V gene are SGHTA and FQGTGA. This CDR3 is built from 13 residues. Trimming shortened V by 3 bases and J by 4 bases, and 9 bases separated the two germline ends.

The gene calls are TRBV7-3 and TRBJ1-2; D is ambiguous. This TCR came from a female donor with ovarian cancer. The sequencing here drew on PBMCs, taken after low-dose radiotherapy plus immunotherapy. The CDR3 coding sequence is TGTGCCAGCAGCTTTACGGGAATCTATGGCTACACCTTC. Translated: CASSFTGIYGYTF.